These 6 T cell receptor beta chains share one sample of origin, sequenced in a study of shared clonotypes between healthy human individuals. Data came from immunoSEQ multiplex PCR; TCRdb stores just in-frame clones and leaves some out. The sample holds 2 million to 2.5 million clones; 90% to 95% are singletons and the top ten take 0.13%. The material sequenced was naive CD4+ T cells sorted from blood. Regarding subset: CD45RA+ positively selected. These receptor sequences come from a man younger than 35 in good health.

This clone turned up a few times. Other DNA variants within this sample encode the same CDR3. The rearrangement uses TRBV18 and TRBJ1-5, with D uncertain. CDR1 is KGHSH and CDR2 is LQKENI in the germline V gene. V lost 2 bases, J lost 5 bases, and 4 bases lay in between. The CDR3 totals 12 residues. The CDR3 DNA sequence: TGTGCCAGCTCACCAGGGGATCAGCCCCAGCATTTT. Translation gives CASSPGDQPQHF.

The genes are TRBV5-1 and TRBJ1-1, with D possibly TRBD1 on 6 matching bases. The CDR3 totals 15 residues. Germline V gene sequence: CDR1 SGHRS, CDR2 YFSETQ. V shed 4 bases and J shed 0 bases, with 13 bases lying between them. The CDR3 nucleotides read TGCGCCAGCAGCGGGGGACACTCCCTGAACACTGAAGCTTTCTTT. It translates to CASSGGHSLNTEAFF.

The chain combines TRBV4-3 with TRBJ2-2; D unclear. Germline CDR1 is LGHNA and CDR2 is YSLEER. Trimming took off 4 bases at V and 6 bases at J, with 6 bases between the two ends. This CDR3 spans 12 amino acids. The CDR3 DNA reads TGCGCCAGCAGCCCCGGGCCCGGGGAGCTGTTTTTT. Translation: CASSPGPGELFF.

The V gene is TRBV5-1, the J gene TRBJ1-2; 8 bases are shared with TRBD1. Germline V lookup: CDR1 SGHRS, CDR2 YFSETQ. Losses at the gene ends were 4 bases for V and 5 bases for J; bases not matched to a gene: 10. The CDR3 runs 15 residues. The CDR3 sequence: CASSPAQGAGYGYTF. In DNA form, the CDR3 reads TGCGCCAGCAGCCCTGCGCAGGGGGCAGGGTATGGCTACACCTTC.

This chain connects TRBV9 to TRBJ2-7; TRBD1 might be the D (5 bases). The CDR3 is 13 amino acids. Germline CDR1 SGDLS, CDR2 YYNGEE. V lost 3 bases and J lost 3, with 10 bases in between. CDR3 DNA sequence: TGTGCCAGCAGCGCCGCAGGGAACTACGAGCAGTACTTC. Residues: CASSAAGNYEQYF.

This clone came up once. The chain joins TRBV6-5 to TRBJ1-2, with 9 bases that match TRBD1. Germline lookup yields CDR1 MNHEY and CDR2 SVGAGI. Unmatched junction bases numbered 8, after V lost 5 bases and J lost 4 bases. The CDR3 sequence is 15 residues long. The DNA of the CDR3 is TGTGCCAGCAGTCCCCGGGACAGGGATCCCTATGGCTACACCTTC. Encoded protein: CASSPRDRDPYGYTF.